These T cell receptor beta chains were read from a single sample in a study of CD8 T cells in Susac syndrome. TCRdb reprocessed the immunoSEQ multiplex PCR reads with MiXCR, giving one entry per CDR3 protein. The table has fewer than 150,000 distinct CDR3 sequences, nearly 95% seen once. Sample: CD8+ T cells from PBMCs. These TCRs come from a human donor in good health. CDR3s include the opening cysteine and the closing phenylalanine or tryptophan. Each record gives: clone size, V gene, D gene, J gene, CDR3 protein, CDR3 DNA. A D gene is named only where the DNA matches it firmly. Clone size is not always given. Where it is, it says once, few, many or a class for expanded clones.

>NA|TRBV24-1|NA|TRBJ2-3
CATSDSPSTRVSDTQYF
TGTGCCACCAGTGACTCACCTTCGACTAGGGTATCCGATACGCAGTATTTT
>NA|TRBV30|TRBD1|TRBJ2-7
CAWSVDRGAYEQYF
TGTGCCTGGAGTGTAGACAGGGGGGCCTACGAGCAGTACTTC
>NA|TRBV6-2/TRBV6-3|NA|TRBJ2-5
CASSYWSGAETQYF
TGTGCCAGCAGTTACTGGTCTGGCGCAGAGACCCAGTACTTC
>NA|TRBV27|NA|TRBJ2-1
CASSFLLGGPYNEQFF
TGTGCCAGCAGTTTCCTTCTGGGCGGCCCCTACAATGAGCAGTTCTTC
>NA|TRBV15|TRBD2|TRBJ2-1
CATSRASGGYNEQFF
TGTGCCACCAGCAGAGCTAGCGGAGGTTACAATGAGCAGTTCTTC
>NA|TRBV13|NA|TRBJ2-7
CASSSQVEYGEQYF
TGTGCCAGCAGCTCCCAGGTAGAGTATGGGGAGCAGTACTTC
>once|TRBV4-3|TRBD1|TRBJ2-5
CASSQDRGGTGGARETQYF
TGCGCCAGCAGCCAAGATCGGGGAGGGACAGGGGGCGCTCGGGAGACCCAGTACTTC
>NA|TRBV3-1|TRBD2|TRBJ2-7
CASSRGLAGGPVSYEQYF
TGTGCCAGCAGCCGAGGACTAGCGGGAGGGCCGGTCTCCTACGAGCAGTACTTC
>NA|TRBV12-3/TRBV12-4|NA|TRBJ1-5
CASSRTSENQPQHF
TGTGCCAGCAGTCGGACAAGCGAGAATCAGCCCCAGCATTTT
>few|TRBV9|NA|TRBJ2-5
CASSGETQYF
TGTGCCAGCAGCGGGGAGACCCAGTACTTC
>NA|TRBV27|TRBD1|TRBJ2-7
CASSPWTGNYEQYF
TGTGCCAGCAGTCCTTGGACAGGGAACTACGAGCAGTACTTC
>once|TRBV9|TRBD2|TRBJ2-3
CASSVDPVAGVDTQYF
TGTGCCAGCAGCGTAGACCCTGTAGCGGGAGTTGATACGCAGTATTTT
>NA|TRBV19|TRBD2|TRBJ2-1
CASARGGSSYNEQFF
TGTGCCAGCGCCCGGGGCGGGAGCTCCTACAATGAGCAGTTCTTC
>NA|TRBV14|NA|TRBJ1-1
CASSPPPVGAFF
TGTGCCAGCAGCCCCCCTCCGGTAGGAGCTTTCTTT
>NA|TRBV25-1|NA|TRBJ2-1
CASSAGLGGQFF
TGTGCCAGCAGTGCTGGGTTGGGTGGGCAGTTCTTC
>NA|TRBV7-3|TRBD2|TRBJ2-3
CASSLEGLAGSDTQYF
TGTGCCAGCAGCTTAGAAGGGCTAGCGGGAAGCGATACGCAGTATTTT
>once|TRBV6-2/TRBV6-3|TRBD1|TRBJ2-1
CASSYSGTGVYNEQFF
TGTGCCAGCAGTTACTCAGGGACAGGAGTTTACAATGAGCAGTTCTTC
>NA|TRBV28|TRBD2|TRBJ2-7
CASSLASGKNEQYF
TGTGCCAGCAGTTTAGCTAGCGGGAAAAACGAGCAGTACTTC
>NA|TRBV20-1|NA|TRBJ1-1
CSARQTGNTEAFF
TGCAGTGCTAGGCAAACAGGGAACACTGAAGCTTTCTTT
>NA|TRBV10-2|NA|TRBJ1-1
CASRSGRGTEAFF
TGCGCCAGCAGGTCGGGGCGGGGTACTGAAGCTTTCTTT
>NA|TRBV14|TRBD2|TRBJ2-1
CASSPPRDYRQFF
TGTGCCAGCAGCCCACCCCGGGACTACAGGCAGTTCTTC
>NA|TRBV7-9|NA|TRBJ2-1
CASSLAPYNEQFF
TGTGCCAGCAGCTTAGCACCTTACAATGAGCAGTTCTTC
>NA|TRBV29-1|TRBD2|TRBJ2-1
CSVALAGEQFF
TGCAGCGTTGCGTTAGCGGGTGAGCAGTTCTTC
>once|TRBV7-8|NA|TRBJ2-7
CASSPRGVAASYEQYF
TGTGCCAGCAGCCCGAGGGGCGTAGCGGCTTCCTACGAGCAGTACTTC
>NA|TRBV3-1|TRBD1|TRBJ1-3
CASSQGTGGNTIYF
TGTGCCAGCAGCCAAGGGACAGGGGGAAACACCATATATTTT
>NA|TRBV29-1|NA|TRBJ2-1
CSVVGTRLGHEQFF
TGCAGCGTTGTGGGGACCCGGCTGGGCCATGAGCAGTTCTTC
>NA|TRBV5-4|TRBD1|TRBJ2-7
CASSGRQGSYEQYF
TGTGCCAGCAGCGGAAGACAGGGCTCCTACGAGCAGTACTTC
>NA|TRBV20-1|NA|TRBJ1-1
CSAIGRGMNTEAFF
TGCAGTGCTATCGGACGGGGCATGAACACTGAAGCTTTCTTT
>NA|TRBV27|TRBD2|TRBJ2-1
CASSFVSGSGEQFF
TGTGCCAGCAGTTTTGTTAGCGGGAGCGGTGAGCAGTTCTTC
>NA|TRBV28|NA|TRBJ2-3
CASSPWADTQYF
TGTGCCAGCAGTCCTTGGGCAGATACGCAGTATTTT
>NA|TRBV5-1|NA|TRBJ2-1
CASSLFTNEQFF
TGCGCCAGCAGCTTGTTCACCAATGAGCAGTTCTTC
>once|TRBV5-1|NA|TRBJ2-3
CASSHSGSTDTQYF
TGCGCCAGCAGTCACAGCGGAAGCACAGATACGCAGTATTTT
>NA|TRBV28|TRBD1|TRBJ1-5
CASRRQGRGSNQPQHF
TGTGCCAGCAGACGACAGGGTCGAGGCAGCAATCAGCCCCAGCATTTT
>NA|TRBV7-9|NA|TRBJ1-1
CASTLGGTTEAFF
TGTGCCAGCACCCTAGGAGGGACTACTGAAGCTTTCTTT
>once|TRBV29-1|NA|TRBJ2-1
CSSWASLYNEQFF
TGCAGCTCCTGGGCTAGCCTCTACAATGAGCAGTTCTTC
>NA|TRBV5-4|NA|TRBJ2-1
CASSLYDDPSSYNEQFF
TGTGCCAGCAGCTTGTACGACGACCCGAGCTCCTACAATGAGCAGTTCTTC
>NA|TRBV29-1|NA|TRBJ2-7
CSVLGRDTYEQYF
TGCAGCGTGCTCGGACGGGATACCTACGAGCAGTACTTC